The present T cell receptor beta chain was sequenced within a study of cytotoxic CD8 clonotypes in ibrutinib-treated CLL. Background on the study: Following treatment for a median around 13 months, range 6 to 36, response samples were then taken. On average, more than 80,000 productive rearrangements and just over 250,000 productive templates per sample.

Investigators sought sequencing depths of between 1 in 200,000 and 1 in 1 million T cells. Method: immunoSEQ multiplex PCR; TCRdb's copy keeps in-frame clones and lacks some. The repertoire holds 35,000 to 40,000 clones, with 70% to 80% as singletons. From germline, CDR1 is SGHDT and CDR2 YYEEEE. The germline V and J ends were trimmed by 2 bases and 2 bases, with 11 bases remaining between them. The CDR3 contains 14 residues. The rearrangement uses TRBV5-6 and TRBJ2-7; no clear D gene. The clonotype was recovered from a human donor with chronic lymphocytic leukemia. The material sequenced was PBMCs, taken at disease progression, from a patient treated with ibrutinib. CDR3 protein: CASSFFAAPYEQYF. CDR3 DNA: TGTGCCAGCAGCTTTTTTGCGGCGCCCTACGAGCAGTACTTC.